Included here is one T cell receptor beta chain sequence, with context. Its cognate antigen has yet to be identified. The record has no base qualities; no much larger clone is one base away. The sample belongs to a study of blood T cell repertoires in COVID-19 (dated by TCRdb to 2018 to 2021). With regard to the full study: Samples covering the acute and convalescent phases of COVID-19 were provided by collaborators in the United States, Italy and Spain. The repertoires were made available in a free public database intended to serve as a resource for research on the immune response to SARS-CoV-2. The material from the prospective study consisted of cDNA or gDNA derived from T cells, B-cell-depleted T cells, or PBMCs. The dataset comprised deeply sampled blood TCRbeta repertoires from subjects exposed to, actively infected with, or recovered from COVID-19. Sample metadata almost always included a de-identified subject ID, COVID-19 status, age in years and sex. The samples were drawn from two sources: the first 160 participants of the ongoing ImmuneRACE study, and 1,254 subjects contributed by 6 global collaborators. HLA class I and class II types, where available, came from metadata supplied by the sample provider rather than from assay-based typing. Overall results and qualifications from the work: How much clinical and demographic metadata was included differed by source and by participant, and the metadata was provided uncurated.

The immunoSEQ Assay, a bias-controlled multiplex PCR, was used to amplify TCRbeta CDR3 regions from genomic DNA. In the authors' own workflow: Nucleated cell counts per sample were estimated from amplification of reference gene primers within the assay. To quantify the absolute abundance of each unique TCRbeta CDR3 rearrangement, sequence reads were collapsed and filtered. For each sample, productive Simpson clonality was calculated as the square root of Simpson's diversity index over productive rearrangements. As stored in TCRdb, this immuneACCESS dataset retains in-frame rearrangements with V and J assigned. A fraction of the clones does not appear; measured against another copy, unresolved V genes explain less than half of the discrepancy, and the remainder lacks a known reason. The D gene and trimming were derived from the DNA, and the V and J assignments and clone size from that table. The sample data list roughly 260,000 clones, and around 90% of these were observed just once. The ten largest make up approximately 4% of the sample.

In the germline V gene (reference sequence), CDR1 corresponds to GTSNPN and CDR2 to SVGIG. From its cysteine to its phenylalanine, the CDR3 spans 18 amino acids. The retained sequence is limited to the CDR3, 54 bases, with the frame set at the first base. Trimming removed 0 bases from V and 4 bases from J, leaving 24 bases between the germline ends. Each collaborating institution followed its own protocols to collect whole blood in K2EDTA tubes. Collaborator samples were shipped for TCRbeta analysis as frozen whole blood, isolated PBMCs, or DNA extracted from either sample type. The sequence is built from TRBV30 and TRBJ1-1; tentative D gene TRBD1, with 5 bases matching. The sequence derives from a middle-aged woman with acute or convalescent COVID-19. Sequencing was performed on peripheral blood. Here the CDR3 is given as CAWSVSNRVVGQGTEAFF. The base sequence is TGTGCCTGGAGTGTGTCTAATAGGGTTGTGGGGCAGGGCACTGAAGCTTTCTTT.